Following are 24 T cell receptor beta chains from one sample sequenced in a study of blood T cell repertoires in COVID-19. Generated by immunoSEQ multiplex PCR, the TCRdb table keeps only in-frame clones and is missing some. This table holds some 260,000 clones, approximately 90% found once. The sequencing sample was made of peripheral blood. These receptors were taken from a man between 18 and 35 years old with active or convalescent COVID-19.

The gene calls are TRBV7-9 and TRBJ1-4, with 7 bases matching TRBD1. V dropped 5 bases and J dropped 5; count of bases not matched to a gene: 2. In germline, CDR1 is SEHNR, CDR2 FQNEAQ (reference sequence). This CDR3 contains 13 residues. CDR3 DNA sequence: TGTGCCAGCAGCGGGACAGAGAATGAAAAACTGTTTTTT. Its translation: CASSGTENEKLFF. Variable domain in full (rest from reference TRBV7-9 and TRBJ1-4): DTGVSQNPRHKITKRGQNVTFRCDPISEHNRLYWYRQTLGQGPEFLTYFQNEAQLEKSRLLSDRFSAERPKGSFSTLEIQRTEQGDSAMYLCASSGTENEKLFFGSGTQLSVL.

V and J are TRBV3-1 (or the pseudogene TRBV3-2) and TRBJ2-1; D is uncertain. Germline loops: CDR1 LGHDT, CDR2 YNNKEL (reference sequence). CDR3 length equals 13 residues. Between the trimmed V and J ends, which lost 4 bases and 3 bases, there was a span of 7 bases. CDR3 in DNA: TGTGCCAGCAGCCGGCTAGGCTACAATGAGCAGTTCTTC. This encodes CASSRLGYNEQFF.

This sequence joins TRBV3-1 (or the pseudogene TRBV3-2) and TRBJ2-1, with D maybe TRBD2 (6 bases). V lost 0 bases and J lost 10, with 10 bases in between. The germline V gene has CDR1 LGHDT and CDR2 YNNKEL (reference sequence). The CDR3 is 13 amino acids. The CDR3 coding sequence is TGTGCCAGCAGCCAAGATCGGCTAGCGGAGCAGTTCTTC. Translated, it gives CASSQDRLAEQFF.

This clone was seen once. The rearrangement links TRBV10-2 to TRBJ1-1, with a tentative D call TRBD1 (5 bases). Germline V lookup: CDR1 WSHSY, CDR2 SAAADI. The CDR3 totals 12 residues. Trimming cost V 5 bases and J 5 bases, with 9 bases left between them. CDR3 DNA: TGCGCCAGCAGTTTGGGGCGAACTGAAGCTTTCTTT. This codes for CASSLGRTEAFF.

This chain joins TRBV6-6 and TRBJ2-5; D is unresolved. Between the trimmed V and J ends, which lost 6 bases and 6 bases, there was a span of 17 bases. This CDR3 region has 14 residues. From germline, CDR1 is MNHNY and CDR2 SVGAGI (reference sequence). The DNA of the CDR3 is TGTGCCAGCAGCAGACCGGTGACTGCCCAGACCCAGTACTTC. As protein: CASSRPVTAQTQYF.

J is TRBJ1-1 and V is TRBV7-9; TRBD1 agrees at 10 bases. The CDR3 runs 18 residues. V was pared by 4 bases and J by 1 base, with 12 bases of the junction left unmatched. Germline V gene data show CDR1 as SEHNR and CDR2 as FQNEAQ (reference sequence). DNA of the CDR3: TGTGCCAGCAGCTACCCTCGGACAGGGGGTGCAAGGAACACTGAAGCTTTCTTT. Translating gives CASSYPRTGGARNTEAFF.

This chain links TRBV7-9 with TRBJ2-7, with TRBD1 matching over 10 bases. CDR3 size: 15 residues. The germline V gene encodes CDR1 SEHNR and CDR2 FQNEAQ (reference sequence). With 6 bases clipped from V and 2 bases from J, the junction kept 7 bases outside the gene matches. The CDR3 coding sequence is TGTGCCAGCAGGCTGTGGGACAGGGGAACCTACGAGCAGTACTTC. Translating it yields CASRLWDRGTYEQYF.

V is TRBV7-3 and J is TRBJ2-1; perhaps TRBD2 as D (5 bases). CDR1 and CDR2 from the germline V gene are SGHTA and FQGTGA. This CDR3 region has 11 residues. With 4 bases removed from V and 9 bases from J, the gap between germline ends came to 7 bases. In DNA, the CDR3 is TGTGCCAGCAGCTCGGGGTTTGAGCAGTTCTTC. It is translated as CASSSGFEQFF.

The chain couples TRBV7-9 to TRBJ1-1; D not certain. The CDR3 is 15 amino acids. Germline V gives CDR1 SEHNR, CDR2 FQNEAQ (reference sequence). Between the trimmed V and J ends, which lost 3 bases and 1 base, there was a span of 12 bases. In nucleotides, the CDR3 is TGTGCCAGCAGCTTTCCAACTGGTCGGAACACTGAAGCTTTCTTT. Its protein product is CASSFPTGRNTEAFF.

CDR3 in DNA: TGTGCCAGCAGCTTAGAAGACGGGGACGAGCAGTACTTC. Its translation is CASSLEDGDEQYF. The chain joins TRBV7-9 to TRBJ2-7, with D possibly matching TRBD2 (5 bases). Germline-derived CDR1 and CDR2 are SEHNR and FQNEAQ (reference sequence). Deletions cut 1 base from V and 5 bases from J, with 9 bases between. CDR3 length: 13 residues.

The chain recombines TRBV16 with TRBJ2-7; 13 bases are a match to TRBD2. With 5 bases clipped from V and 7 bases from J, the junction kept 8 bases outside the gene matches. Germline V gene lookup returns CDR1 KGHSY and CDR2 FQNENV. The CDR3 totals 15 residues. Written as DNA, the CDR3 is TGTGCCAGCAGCTTACTAGCGGGAGGGCTAGGTGAGCAGTACTTC. Amino acid sequence: CASSLLAGGLGEQYF.

V is TRBV28 and J is TRBJ2-5; maybe TRBD1 (6 bases). Germline assignment: CDR1 MDHEN and CDR2 SYDVKM. The ends were cut back, 8 bases at V and 8 bases at J, with 18 bases in the middle. This CDR3 has 13 residues. CDR3 coding DNA: TGTGCCAGCTCTTATCAAACAGGGCCCACCCAGTACTTC. It specifies CASSYQTGPTQYF.

The rearrangement links TRBV4-1 to TRBJ2-7, with D possibly matching TRBD2 (5 bases). The CDR3 spans 17 residues. V was trimmed by 0 bases and J by 2 bases, leaving 17 bases between them. Looked up from germline, CDR1 is MGHRA and CDR2 is YSYEKL. For the CDR3, the DNA is TGCGCCAGCAGCCAAGATCCCCCCAAGGGAGCCACCTACGAGCAGTACTTC. It is translated as CASSQDPPKGATYEQYF.

This rearrangement joins TRBV7-3 to TRBJ2-3, with 10 positions matching TRBD2. Trimming removed 0 bases from V and 3 bases from J; junction bases left unmatched: 6. CDR3 length: 17 residues. Germline loops: CDR1 SGHTA, CDR2 FQGTGA. This CDR3 reads CASSLTLAGAGTDTQYF. Written as DNA, the CDR3 is TGTGCCAGCAGCTTAACCCTAGCGGGGGCAGGGACAGATACGCAGTATTTT.

The rearrangement links TRBV9 to TRBJ2-5, with TRBD2 matching 8 bases. The CDR3 loop spans 15 amino acids. CDR1 is SGDLS and CDR2 is YYNGEE in the germline V gene. Trimming cost V 0 bases and J 5 bases; bases outside gene matches: 6. The CDR3 bases are TGTGCCAGCAGCGTAGGCGGGGGGTCCGGGGAGACCCAGTACTTC. This sequence encodes CASSVGGGSGETQYF.

This clone turned up a few times. This chain uses TRBV3-1 (or the pseudogene TRBV3-2) with TRBJ1-1, with 7 bases matching TRBD1. The CDR3 contains 15 residues. Germline V gene data show CDR1 as LGHDT and CDR2 as YNNKEL (reference sequence). The V segment lost 4 bases and the J segment 1 base; nucleotides outside the gene matches: 6. In DNA form, the CDR3 reads TGTGCCAGCAGCCTCGGACAGGCGGCGAACACTGAAGCTTTCTTT. As protein: CASSLGQAANTEAFF.

This rearrangement joins TRBV6-5 to TRBJ2-1, with 10 bases identical to TRBD2. The CDR3 is 16 amino acids. Germline trimming cut 0 bases from V and 3 bases from J; bases unmatched to any gene: 2. In germline, CDR1 is MNHEY, CDR2 SVGAGI. The CDR3 DNA follows: TGTGCCAGCAGTTACTCGGCTAGCGGGAGCTACAATGAGCAGTTCTTC. It specifies CASSYSASGSYNEQFF.

The chain links TRBV24-1 to TRBJ1-2; a possible D gene is TRBD1 (5 bases). Germline lookup yields CDR1 KGHDR and CDR2 SFDVKD. V was shortened by 5 bases and J by 4 bases, with 16 bases between the two germline ends. The CDR3 is made up of 15 amino acids. In DNA form, the CDR3 reads TGTGCCACCAGTGCCCAGGACACTAACCTCTATGGCTACACCTTC. This codes for CATSAQDTNLYGYTF.

J is TRBJ1-1 and V is TRBV12-3 or TRBV12-4, with TRBD1 as a possible D gene (5 bases). The CDR3 covers 11 residues. V dropped 4 bases and J dropped 11 bases, with 11 bases sitting between them. CDR3 amino acids: CASSSRDLAFF. DNA of the CDR3: TGTGCCAGCAGTTCCAGGGACTTGGCTTTCTTT.

The chain combines TRBV5-4 with TRBJ1-2, with 7 bases lining up with TRBD1. The CDR3 is 13 residues long. Looked up from germline, CDR1 is SGHNT and CDR2 is YYREEE (reference sequence). Trimming cost V 4 bases and J 8 bases; bases outside gene matches: 8. CDR3 sequence (DNA): TGTGCCAGCAGCGGGACAGACCCGAACGGCTACACCTTC. It translates to CASSGTDPNGYTF. Looking up the rest from reference TRBV5-4 and TRBJ1-2 gives the full variable domain: ETGVTQSPTHLIKTRGQQVTLRCSSQSGHNTVSWYQQALGQGPQFIFQYYREEENGRGNFPPRFSGLQFPNYSSELNVNALELDDSALYLCASSGTDPNGYTFGSGTRLTVV.

J is TRBJ1-1 and V is TRBV5-1; 7 bases line up with TRBD1. This CDR3 has 15 amino acids. From germline, CDR1 is SGHRS and CDR2 YFSETQ. The V and J ends lost 7 bases and 0 bases, in that order; junction bases with no gene match: 9. The CDR3 spells CASQRTGGVNTEAFF. In DNA, the CDR3 is TGCGCCAGCCAGAGGACAGGAGGCGTGAACACTGAAGCTTTCTTT. Together with reference TRBV5-1 and TRBJ1-1, the CDR3 gives the full variable domain: KAGVTQTPRYLIKTRGQQVTLSCSPISGHRSVSWYQQTPGQGLQFLFEYFSETQRNKGNFPGRFSGRQFSNSRSEMNVSTLELGDSALYLCASQRTGGVNTEAFFGQGTRLTVV.

The chain joins TRBV27 to TRBJ2-1, with D hard to call. CDR1 is MNHEY, CDR2 SMNVEV, per germline (reference sequence). The CDR3 is 18 amino acids. V lost 5 bases, J lost 4 bases, and 24 bases lay in between. CDR3: CASSSLPLPGAAYNEQFF. The CDR3 DNA sequence: TGTGCCAGCAGTAGTTTACCCCTCCCGGGTGCGGCTTACAATGAGCAGTTCTTC.

The chain employs TRBV7-3 and TRBJ2-3, with D unresolved. There are 14 residues in the CDR3. Trimming cost V 3 bases and J 3 bases, with 10 bases left between them. The germline gives CDR1 SGHTA, CDR2 FQGTGA. The CDR3, as DNA: TGTGCCAGCAGCTTTGGGCTCCGGACAGATACGCAGTATTTT. This sequence encodes CASSFGLRTDTQYF.

The chain is built from TRBV3-1 (or the pseudogene TRBV3-2) and TRBJ2-1; 12 bases map to TRBD2. CDR1 and CDR2 (germline): LGHDT, YNNKEL (reference sequence). Trimming cost V 2 bases and J 0 bases; bases outside gene matches: 14. The CDR3 consists of 21 residues. This CDR3 is CASSQTSGRFFQNSSYNEQFF. The CDR3 region has the DNA TGTGCCAGCAGCCAAACTAGCGGGAGGTTCTTTCAGAATAGCTCCTACAATGAGCAGTTCTTC.